This TCR beta chain was recovered during a study of Graves' ophthalmopathy and Graves' hyperthyroidism. Study observations and caveats: Ophthalmopathy progression was predicted by the model at around 70% sensitivity and approximately 72% specificity. A majority of expanded thyroid clonotypes exceeding 0.001 frequency were likewise present in blood.

RNA transcripts were the template, and TCR beta CDR3 regions were amplified from them. HTBI primers were used in a first-round RT-PCR, which preceded a second-round multiplex PCR. Via MiXCR, TCRdb re-called the multiplex PCR reads, giving one row per CDR3 protein. Of over 500,000 distinct CDR3 sequences in the sample, approximately 21% were seen once. Recruitment covered hyperthyroidism patients aged 18 to 65 whose new diagnosis was of under 2 months' duration. Patients were diagnosed from clinical symptoms, serum thyroxine, TRAb, thyroid ultrasound and orbital computed tomography. A remark on this clonotype: Its specificity is unknown.

The sequenced sample consisted of peripheral blood. The receptor's source is a woman between 18 and 29 years old with stable Graves' hyperthyroidism. Some clones in this sample may be carry-over from other donors' samples.

CDR3 loop: CASSLLAGRVRTQYF. The CDR3 DNA sequence: TGTGCCAGCAGTTTATTGGCAGGCAGGGTGCGGACCCAGTACTTC. The V gene is TRBV28, the J gene TRBJ2-5, with D maybe TRBD1 (5 bases). Germline V gene lookup returns CDR1 MDHEN and CDR2 SYDVKM. V lost 1 base and J 7 bases, leaving 16 bases between the germline ends. The CDR3 totals 15 residues.